Listed here is a single T cell receptor (beta chain). V lost 4 bases and J lost 11, with 11 bases in between. This CDR3 contains 11 residues. From germline, CDR1 is MGHDK and CDR2 SYGVNS. The data were taken from a study of cytomegalovirus exposure and HLA in healthy donors. In the PCR, 60 Vbeta and 13 Jbeta primers were used. Only in-frame clones appear in the TCRdb table, and some are missing; sequencing was by immunoSEQ multiplex PCR. The sample holds around 94,000 clones, around 79% seen once. The gene calls are TRBV25-1 and TRBJ1-1, with no clear D. Sequencing was done on a sample of PBMCs. The source of this sequence is a middle-aged woman in good health and CMV-seropositive. CDR3 sequence (DNA): TGTGCCAGCAGTGTCTTCACAATGGCTTTCTTT. Its protein is CASSVFTMAFF.